The clone carrying this T cell receptor (beta chain) appeared a few times. Its antigen is undetermined. Germline assignment: CDR1 MDHEN and CDR2 SYDVKM. Germline trimming cut 3 bases from V and 9 bases from J; bases unmatched to any gene: 10. The CDR3 consists of 14 residues. 60 Vbeta and 13 Jbeta primers were used in PCR. Some clones are missing from TCRdb's copy, which holds only in-frame ones; the method was immunoSEQ multiplex PCR. The sample includes 90,000 to 130,000 clones, 80% seen only once; the top ten take about 2.9%. This specimen belongs to a study of cytomegalovirus exposure and HLA in healthy donors. Study-level information: Early release data held around 80 million unique TCRs from HLA-typed donors. Researchers found that about four fifths of fewer than 450 genotyped donors fell within the Caucasian-associated ancestry cluster.

Study-level results: Later on, an analysis showed TCR association rates differing by HLA locus, with DRB1 the most and HLA-C the fewest. Available immune exposure information was restricted to CMV serostatus only.

The sample comprised PBMCs. This rearrangement joins TRBV28 to TRBJ1-1, with 7 bases aligning to TRBD1. The origin of this receptor is an older woman in good health and CMV-seropositive. The CDR3 reads CASSLPGTVPKAFF. The CDR3 DNA sequence: TGTGCCAGCAGTTTGCCCGGGACAGTTCCTAAAGCTTTCTTT.